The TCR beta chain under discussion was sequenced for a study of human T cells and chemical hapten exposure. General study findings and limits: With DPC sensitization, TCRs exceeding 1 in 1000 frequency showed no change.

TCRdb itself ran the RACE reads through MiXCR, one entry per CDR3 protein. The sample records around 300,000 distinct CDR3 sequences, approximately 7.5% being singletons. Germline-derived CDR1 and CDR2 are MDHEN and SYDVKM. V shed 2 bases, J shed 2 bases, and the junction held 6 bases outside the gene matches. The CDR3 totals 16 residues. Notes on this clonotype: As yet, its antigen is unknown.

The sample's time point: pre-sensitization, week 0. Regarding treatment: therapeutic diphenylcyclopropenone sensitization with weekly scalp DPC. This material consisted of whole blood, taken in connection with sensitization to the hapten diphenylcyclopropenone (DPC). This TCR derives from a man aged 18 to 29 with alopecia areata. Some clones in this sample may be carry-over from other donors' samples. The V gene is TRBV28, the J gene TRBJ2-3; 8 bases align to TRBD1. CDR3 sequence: CASSLTGGRVTDTQYF. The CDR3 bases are TGTGCCAGCAGTTTAACAGGGGGAAGGGTCACAGATACGCAGTATTTT.